This T cell receptor (beta chain) appears in the sequencing data of a study of cytomegalovirus exposure and HLA in healthy donors. General study results and limits: Roughly even sequencing depth across donors was the assumption behind the presence/absence analyses. Associated with cytomegalovirus, according to the listing, were 150 to 200 TCR beta chains.

The PCR ran on 60 Vbeta and 13 Jbeta primers. Original methodology: It was a later analysis that counted roughly 79 million unique TCR beta chains, of which roughly 11 million were shared. TCRdb's copy holds only in-frame clones and misses some; the assay was immunoSEQ multiplex PCR. D and trimming come from the DNA, and the V and J calls and clone size come from that table. Of about 120,000 clones listed, 55% to 65% are singletons. Germline V lookup: CDR1 SGHRS, CDR2 YFSETQ. This CDR3 spans 15 amino acids. V lost 4 bases and J lost 5; bases outside the gene matches: 10. Donors counted as nominally healthy when sampled, yet unrecorded immune exposures were likely. About this clone itself: Its antigen is unknown. Additional DNA sequences in this sample encode the identical CDR3.

Sequencing was carried out using PBMCs. The rearrangement links TRBV5-1 to TRBJ2-5, with 8 bases identical to TRBD2. The sequence was obtained from a middle-aged man in good health and CMV-seropositive. CDR3 nucleotides: TGCGCCAGCAGCCTTACTAGCGGAGAAGGTGAGACCCAGTACTTC. Protein sequence: CASSLTSGEGETQYF. The full variable domain, completed using reference TRBV5-1 and TRBJ2-5, is KAGVTQTPRYLIKTRGQQVTLSCSPISGHRSVSWYQQTPGQGLQFLFEYFSETQRNKGNFPGRFSGRQFSNSRSEMNVSTLELGDSALYLCASSLTSGEGETQYFGPGTRLLVL.